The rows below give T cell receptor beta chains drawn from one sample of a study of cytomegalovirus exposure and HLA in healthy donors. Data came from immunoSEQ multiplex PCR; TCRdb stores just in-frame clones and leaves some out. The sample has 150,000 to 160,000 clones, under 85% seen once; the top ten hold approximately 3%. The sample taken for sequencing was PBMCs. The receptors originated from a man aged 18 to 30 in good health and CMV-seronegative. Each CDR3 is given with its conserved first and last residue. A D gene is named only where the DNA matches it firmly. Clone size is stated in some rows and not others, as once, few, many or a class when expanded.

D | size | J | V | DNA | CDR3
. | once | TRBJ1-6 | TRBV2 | TGTGCCAGCACTGGGAGCTCCTATAATTCACCCCTCCACTTT | CASTGSSYNSPLHF
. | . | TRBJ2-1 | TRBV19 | TGTGCCAGTAGTCCCCCAGGGACTGCCTACAATGAGCAGTTCTTC | CASSPPGTAYNEQFF
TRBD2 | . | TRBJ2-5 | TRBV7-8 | TGTGCCAGCAGCGCATTGCTAGCGGGGGATGAGACCCAGTACTTC | CASSALLAGDETQYF
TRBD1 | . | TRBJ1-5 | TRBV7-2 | TGTGCCAGCAACCCGGACAGGATCAATCAGCCCCAGCATTTT | CASNPDRINQPQHF
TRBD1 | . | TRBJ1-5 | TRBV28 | TGTGCCAGCAGACACCACCCTAGACAGGGATTAAGGTCTAGCAATCAGCCCCAGCATTTT | CASRHHPRQGLRSSNQPQHF
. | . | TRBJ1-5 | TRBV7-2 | TGTGCCAGCAGCTTAGCGGGGGCCAGCAATCAGCCCCAGCATTTT | CASSLAGASNQPQHF
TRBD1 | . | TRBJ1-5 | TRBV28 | TGTGCCAGCAGCCGGTATGGACAGGGGGGAAATCAGCCCCAGCATTTT | CASSRYGQGGNQPQHF
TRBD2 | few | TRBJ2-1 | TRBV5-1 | TGCGCCAGCACCAAAGCGGGGTACTCCTACAATGAGCAGTTCTTC | CASTKAGYSYNEQFF
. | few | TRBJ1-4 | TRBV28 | TGTGCCAGCAGTCCAGGCCAGGGTTTTAATGAAAAACTGTTTTTT | CASSPGQGFNEKLFF
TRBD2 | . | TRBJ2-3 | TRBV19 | TGTGCCAGTACCCGACTAGCGGGGGGCCCAGATACGCAGTATTTT | CASTRLAGGPDTQYF
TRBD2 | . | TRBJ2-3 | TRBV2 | TGTGCCAGCTTACCCCGGGACTACTCGGGAGATACGCAGTATTTT | CASLPRDYSGDTQYF
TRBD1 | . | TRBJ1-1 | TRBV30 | TGTGCCTGGAGCAGGGACAGCGGTGGCACTGAAGCTTTCTTT | CAWSRDSGGTEAFF
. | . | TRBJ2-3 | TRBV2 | TGTGCCACCAAGAACAGGGCCGATACGCAGTATTTT | CATKNRADTQYF